Detailed here is one TCR beta chain. Its antigen is currently unknown. The CDR3 covers 11 residues. The V and J ends lost 5 bases and 4 bases respectively, with 5 bases between them. Germline CDR1 SGHTA, CDR2 FQGNSA. Sequencing of TCR beta, carried out with a high-throughput approach, was applied to CD8+ and CD4+ T cells from the blood. TEMRA cells were FACS-enriched, unlike CD8+ and CD4+ T cells, which were negatively isolated. This specimen comes from a study of CD8 T cells in Susac syndrome. When the RNA was reverse transcribed, random hexamers were used with an input of roughly 0.5 to 1 ug. A multiplex approach, immunoSEQ multiplex PCR, amplified TCR beta CDR3 across 54 Vbeta and 13 Jbeta. TCRdb analysed the immunoSEQ multiplex PCR reads with MiXCR anew, one entry per CDR3 protein. The sample lists 90,000 to 150,000 distinct CDR3 sequences, around 93% occurring once. Notes on the study in general: TCR sequencing and HLA analysis covered a relatively small number of individuals.

V usage is TRBV7-2 and J usage is TRBJ2-5, with unresolved D. The sequence was collected from a human donor in good health. The source material was CD8+ T cells from PBMCs. The chain's CDR3 is CASSVSETQYF. DNA for the CDR3: TGTGCCAGCAGCGTGTCAGAGACCCAGTACTTC.